These T cell receptor beta chains were read from a single sample in a study of CD8 T cells in Susac syndrome. In TCRdb, the immunoSEQ multiplex PCR reads were re-called with MiXCR into one record per CDR3 protein. The top ten clones hold about 0.12% of a sample with 400,000 or so distinct CDR3 sequences, 85% of them seen once. Sequenced material: CD8+ T cells from PBMCs. Receptors were obtained from a human donor with multiple sclerosis. Both conserved end residues are part of each CDR3. The D gene is left open where the match is weak. The size entry is marked missing in some rows and otherwise reads once, few, many or a size class.

j_gene,v_gene,d_gene,abundance,CDR3aa,CDR3nt
TRBJ2-7,TRBV4-1,-,-,CASSQESGRGGNEQYF,TGCGCCAGCAGCCAAGAGTCAGGCAGGGGGGGCAACGAGCAGTACTTC
TRBJ2-7,TRBV29-1,TRBD2,few,CSVAGGSSYEQYF,TGCAGCGTTGCTGGCGGGAGCTCCTACGAGCAGTACTTC
TRBJ1-1,TRBV29-1,-,-,CSVKEGAEAFF,TGCAGCGTTAAGGAGGGGGCTGAAGCTTTCTTT
TRBJ2-7,TRBV5-1,-,-,CASSLVRGFEQYF,TGCGCCAGCAGCTTGGTTCGCGGGTTCGAGCAGTACTTC
TRBJ2-7,TRBV19,TRBD1,-,CASSIFQGESYEQYF,TGTGCCAGTAGTATATTCCAGGGGGAGTCCTACGAGCAGTACTTC
TRBJ1-4,TRBV5-4,TRBD1,-,CASSSQGGRDALF,TGTGCCAGCAGCTCCCAAGGGGGCAGGGACGCACTTTTT
TRBJ1-3,TRBV30,-,-,CAWSDRVRNTIYF,TGTGCCTGGAGTGACAGGGTCCGAAACACCATATATTTT
TRBJ1-2,TRBV6-5,-,-,CASSLLEGTGYGYTF,TGTGCCAGCAGTTTACTCGAGGGTACAGGGTATGGCTACACCTTC
TRBJ2-2,TRBV6-1,TRBD1,-,CASTDNWTGKTGELFF,TGTGCCAGCACCGATAACTGGACAGGGAAGACCGGGGAGCTGTTTTTT
TRBJ2-7,TRBV5-1,TRBD1,-,CASSFGQGANYEQYF,TGCGCCAGCAGCTTCGGACAGGGGGCAAACTACGAGCAGTACTTC
TRBJ2-7,TRBV12-3/TRBV12-4,TRBD1,-,CASSYGQGFGSEQYF,TGTGCCAGCAGTTATGGACAGGGCTTTGGGAGCGAGCAGTACTTC
TRBJ2-2,TRBV6-5,TRBD1,-,CASSYSTGMNTGELFF,TGTGCCAGCAGTTACTCGACAGGGATGAACACCGGGGAGCTGTTTTTT
TRBJ2-7,TRBV7-9,TRBD2,-,CASSFGTSGVNYEQYF,TGTGCCAGCAGCTTCGGGACTAGCGGGGTAAACTACGAGCAGTACTTC
TRBJ2-1,TRBV7-9,TRBD2,-,CASSLLAGGPSEQFF,TGTGCCAGCAGTTTACTAGCGGGGGGGCCTAGTGAGCAGTTCTTC
TRBJ2-2,TRBV30,-,-,CAWSFAGIHGELFF,TGTGCCTGGAGTTTTGCGGGAATCCACGGGGAGCTGTTTTTT
TRBJ2-1,TRBV30,-,-,CAWSVAQGNEQFF,TGTGCCTGGAGTGTCGCCCAGGGCAATGAGCAGTTCTTC
TRBJ2-7,TRBV19,-,-,CASSMGSYEQYF,TGTGCCAGTAGTATGGGTTCCTACGAGCAGTACTTC
TRBJ2-1,TRBV6-2/TRBV6-3,TRBD1,-,CASNLIGTDYNEQFF,TGTGCCAGCAACCTCATCGGGACAGACTACAATGAGCAGTTCTTC
TRBJ2-3,TRBV2,-,-,CASSETDTDTQYF,TGTGCCAGCAGTGAGACAGACACAGATACGCAGTATTTT